This T cell receptor (beta chain) is drawn from a study of cytomegalovirus exposure and HLA in healthy donors (dated by TCRdb to between 2016 and 2019). Describing the broader study: An earlier analysis of approximately 600 of the donors reported 276 Gb of sequence data and roughly 100 million unique TCR beta sequences from about 200 million T cells. Approximately 310 gigabases of sequencing data and around 80 million unique TCR sequences made up an early release that covered fewer than 650 HLA-typed donors. Of the roughly 400 genotyped donors, approximately 83% fell in the genetic ancestry cluster associated with self-reported Caucasian donors. The aim of the study was to test whether cataloging public T cell receptors could identify signatures of past pathogen exposure. The study used immunosequencing to profile the T cell repertoires of 670 or so subjects and linked those repertoires to cytomegalovirus serostatus. In addition to the first cohort of 650 to 750 subjects, a separate validation cohort of approximately 130 different subjects was used. To predict cytomegalovirus infection status, the study brought together high-throughput TCR immunosequencing, statistical association of individual TCRs with disease status, and machine learning. A later analysis re-analyzed previously published TCR beta repertoires from 666 donors and added high-resolution HLA genotyping to study TCR occurrence patterns. Rather than using new phenotypic data, the later analysis identified candidate immune exposures from TCR beta sequences and from how often those sequences occurred across donors. In an earlier analysis of more than 550 of the donors, high-throughput TCR beta sequencing was used to judge whether each TCR beta V gene segment behaved as functional or pseudogenic. Donor age, sex, ethnicity and CMV serostatus were compiled together with the repertoire data. Genome-wide SNP genotypes for about 65% of the roughly 700 donors were used in a later genetic analysis, which treated that subset as a discovery cohort. All discovery cohort repertoires had been generated on a single sequencing platform. HLA typing included class I and class II loci at four-digit resolution. The number of donors typed differed by locus, with about 629-640 for A, B, C, DRB1 and DQB1, roughly 520 for DQA1, under 610 for DPA1, and some 440 for DPB1. Roughly 5 DR-DQ haplotypes were handled as single units for association and clustering because linkage in the cohort was strong. On average, roughly 250,000 unique TCR beta nucleotide sequences were sequenced per donor among about 400 genotyped donors of the cohort, with 15% to 20% of those sequences being non-productive. Beyond this particular receptor, the publication reports: According to a later analysis, parvovirus B19, influenza, CMV and Epstein-Barr virus appeared linked to several top co-occurrence clusters. A group of highly shared sequence variants was considered likely to be a technical artifact of the sequencing pipeline. In an earlier analysis of around 600 of the donors, most TCR beta V segments appeared in productive rearrangements about 87% or about 30% of the time, broadly matching IMGT annotations. The classifier was reported to diagnose cytomegalovirus status with high specificity and sensitivity in both the original and validation cohorts. A later genetic analysis associated a missense DCLRE1C variant with V-gene and J-gene trimming of TCR beta chains, and an independent cohort replicated the association. In vitro tests confirmed that a few of the cytomegalovirus-associated TCR beta chains recognize cytomegalovirus antigens. In a later analysis, the rate of TCR association differed among HLA loci, with DRB1 alleles having the most associated TCRs and HLA-C alleles having the fewest. A later analysis associated about 17,000 TCR beta sequences with specific HLA alleles at a false discovery rate of 0.05. A later genetic analysis reported fewer N-insertions in productive TCRs among donors in an Asian-associated ancestry cluster than the roughly 640-donor mean. This cohort had only TCR beta chains sequenced, and the lack of alpha or paired-chain data limited which features could be detected. A further reported finding was that TCR beta sequences accurately predicted the HLA-A and HLA-B alleles for most subjects in the first cohort. The study gave a list of under 200 TCR beta chains associated with cytomegalovirus. Linkage disequilibrium might explain the correlated functional status among segregating V segments, but an unknown experimental factor could not be ruled out. CMV serostatus was the only immune exposure information available for the cohort. Compared with equally common non-associated chains, HLA-associated TCR beta chains in a later analysis were more clonally expanded and had lower generation probabilities. Roughly uniform sequencing depth across donors was assumed in presence/absence analyses, although this assumption may not hold. Some IMGT-functional V segments, including TRBV6-2 and TRBV6-3, could not be distinguished by the 87-base-pair reads and were therefore excluded. A later analysis found that most CMV-associated TCR beta chains appeared HLA-restricted, with HLA associations seemingly driven largely by CMV exposure. Strong co-occurrence of HLA alleles, especially DR and DQ, made assigning TCR associations to individual alleles difficult. Most TCR sequences were observed very rarely across donors, whereas some public TCRs were present in many individuals. Because HLA typing was unavailable for some donors at each locus, only the typed subset was used in association tests. Because counts were too low, some 16 rarely observed V segments, including chromosome 9 orphons, were excluded from the earlier analysis of roughly 580 of the donors. The authors suggested that the approach could potentially be extended to other disease states and immunological phenotypes.

As to this clone: The antigen this receptor binds is unknown. No base quality values were provided; no much bigger clone lies one nucleotide off.

The cohort comprised several hundred healthy bone marrow donors. Cohort members were all nominally healthy when sampled, although unrecorded immune exposures were likely present. The donor tested CMV seropositive and was one of the 289 seropositive cohort members. Every donor gave a peripheral blood sample, and the peripheral blood mononuclear cells from that sample were used for TCR beta sequencing. The Qiagen DNeasy Blood Extraction Kit was used to extract genomic DNA from the blood cell samples. The cysteine opens and the phenylalanine closes a CDR3 of 15 amino acids. CDR3 DNA is the only sequence kept; it has 45 bases, read in frame from the first base. From a lookup of the germline V gene (reference sequence), CDR1 and CDR2 are MNHEY and SMNVEV. Library preparation employed the immunoSEQ multiplex PCR assay. A mixture of 60 forward primers for TCR Vbeta segments and 13 reverse primers for TCR Jbeta segments was used in the multiplex PCR. Amplification of the CDR3 region of rearranged TCR beta genes was performed with a multiplex PCR assay on genomic DNA. On the Illumina HiSeq System, the amplified TCR beta libraries were sequenced as 87-base-pair reads. The authors processed their data as follows. In a later analysis, roughly 80 million unique TCR beta chains were counted across the approximately 640 repertoires, and around 11 million of these chains were shared by at least two donors. Raw reads were error-corrected and collapsed into unique sequences by a nearest-neighbor algorithm in which closely related sequences were merged to remove PCR and sequencing errors. To assign V, D and J gene segments, CDR3 sequences were aligned to IMGT reference sequences. For a sequence to be retained, a match of at least six nucleotides to both a V gene segment and a J gene segment was required. Rearrangements were called productive when the CDR3 lacked stop codons and stayed in frame with V and J; all others were non-productive. CDR3 was defined by IMGT convention, running from the second conserved V-encoded cysteine to the conserved J-encoded phenylalanine. The earlier analysis of 587 of the donors excluded sequences that lacked an unambiguous match to a single V gene segment. An earlier analysis of about 590 of the donors classified V segments as functional when productive rearrangements were above 56.7% and as segregating when the standard deviation between donors was above 5%. A statistical classification framework was developed to diagnose cytomegalovirus status using the catalog of TCR beta chain sequences. A later analysis assigned V and J genes by comparing TCR nucleotide sequences with IMGT/GENE-DB human TR gene sequences. In a later analysis, CDR3 sequences and most-parsimonious VDJ recombination scenarios were assigned using the TCRdist pipeline. In a later analysis, each TCR beta chain was defined by its CDR3 amino acid sequence together with its V-gene family, and reads without a unique V-gene family were excluded. A later analysis removed roughly 590 highly shared, low-generation-probability nucleotide sequences to deal with suspected cross-contamination and a sequencing artifact. In a later analysis, a clonal expansion index was calculated for each public chain from normalized within-repertoire ranks of inferred template counts. In a later analysis, generation probabilities were computed using a VDJ recombination model fitted to out-of-frame rearrangements, and the results were checked against IGoR. Hypergeometric tests were used in a later analysis to score TCR-TCR, TCR-HLA and TCR-CMV co-occurrence, with a repertoire-size bias correction applied to the TCR pairs. In a later analysis, false discovery rates were estimated by permuting HLA or CMV assignments 20 times. A later analysis grouped co-occurring TCRs with DBSCAN, adding TCRdist sequence similarity when clustering within HLA-allele-positive subsets. For co-occurrence clustering, repertoires with fewer than 30,000 or more than 120,000 public chains were excluded, along with four to six repertoires with anomalous nucleotide sharing. The table was pulled from immuneACCESS by TCRdb, which kept in-frame rearrangements only. Such tables lose some clones; where checked, under half of the loss comes from unresolved V genes, and the rest has no known cause. V and J calls plus clone size are reproduced from that table; the DNA served to infer D and trimming. The sample table shows some 170,000 clones, and roughly 70% are seen once. The ten largest clones add up to roughly 3% of the sample.

The sequence is built from TRBV27 and TRBJ2-5; the central 7 bases match TRBD2. The J call may be in error: the DNA end matches TRBJ2-7 better. The source is a woman between 50 and 59 years old in good health and CMV-seropositive. Sample: PBMCs. Read as DNA, the sequence is TGTGCCAGCAGGATCCCTAGCGGCCTACCCTACGAGCAGTACTTC. Its protein is CASRIPSGLPYEQYF.